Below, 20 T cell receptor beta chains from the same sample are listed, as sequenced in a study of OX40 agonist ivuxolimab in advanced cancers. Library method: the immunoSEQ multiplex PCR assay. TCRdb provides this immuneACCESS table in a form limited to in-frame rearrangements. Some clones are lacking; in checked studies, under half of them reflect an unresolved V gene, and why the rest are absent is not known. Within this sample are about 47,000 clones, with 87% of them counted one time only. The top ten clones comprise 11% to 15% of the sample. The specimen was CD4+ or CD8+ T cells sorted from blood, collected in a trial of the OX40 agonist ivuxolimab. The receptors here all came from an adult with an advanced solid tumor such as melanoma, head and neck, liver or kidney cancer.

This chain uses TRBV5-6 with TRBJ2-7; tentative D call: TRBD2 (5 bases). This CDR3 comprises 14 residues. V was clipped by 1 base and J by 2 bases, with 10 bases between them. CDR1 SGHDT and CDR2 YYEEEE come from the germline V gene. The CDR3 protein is CASSLPDYPYEQYF. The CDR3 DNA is TGTGCCAGCAGCTTGCCCGACTACCCCTACGAGCAGTACTTC. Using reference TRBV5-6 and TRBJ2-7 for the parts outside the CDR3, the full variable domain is DAGVTQSPTHLIKTRGQQVTLRCSPKSGHDTVSWYQQALGQGPQFIFQYYEEEERQRGNFPDRFSGHQFPNYSSELNVNALLLGDSALYLCASSLPDYPYEQYFGPGTRLTVT.

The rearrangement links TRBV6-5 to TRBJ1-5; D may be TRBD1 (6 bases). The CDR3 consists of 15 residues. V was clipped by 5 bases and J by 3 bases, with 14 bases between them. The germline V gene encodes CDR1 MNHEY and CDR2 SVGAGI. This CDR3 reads CASSRRGSNNQPQHF. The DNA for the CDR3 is TGTGCCAGCAGTCGAAGGGGGTCGAACAATCAGCCCCAGCATTTT.

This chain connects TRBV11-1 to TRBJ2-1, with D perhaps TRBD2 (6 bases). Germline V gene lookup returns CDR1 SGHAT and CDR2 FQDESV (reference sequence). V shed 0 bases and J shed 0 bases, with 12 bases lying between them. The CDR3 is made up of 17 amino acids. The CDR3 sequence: CASSLARLASSYNEQFF. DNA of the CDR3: TGTGCCAGCAGCTTAGCGCGCCTAGCGAGCTCCTACAATGAGCAGTTCTTC.

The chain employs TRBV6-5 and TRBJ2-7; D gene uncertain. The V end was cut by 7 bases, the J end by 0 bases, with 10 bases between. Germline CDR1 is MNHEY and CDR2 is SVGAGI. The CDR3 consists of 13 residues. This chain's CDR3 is CASTDWDSYEQYF. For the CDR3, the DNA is TGTGCCAGCACTGACTGGGACTCCTACGAGCAGTACTTC.

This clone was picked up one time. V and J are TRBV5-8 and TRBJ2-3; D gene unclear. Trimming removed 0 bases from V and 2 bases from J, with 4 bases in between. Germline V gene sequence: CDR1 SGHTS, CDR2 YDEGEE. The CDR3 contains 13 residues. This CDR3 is CASSLGYTDTQYF. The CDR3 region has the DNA TGTGCCAGCAGCTTGGGTTACACAGATACGCAGTATTTT.

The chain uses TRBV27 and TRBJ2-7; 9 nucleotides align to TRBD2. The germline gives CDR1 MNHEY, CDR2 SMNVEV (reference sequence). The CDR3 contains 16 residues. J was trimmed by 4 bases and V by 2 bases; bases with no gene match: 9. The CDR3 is CASSLRWLAGTYEQYF. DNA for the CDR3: TGTGCCAGCAGTTTAAGGTGGCTAGCGGGGACTTACGAGCAGTACTTC.

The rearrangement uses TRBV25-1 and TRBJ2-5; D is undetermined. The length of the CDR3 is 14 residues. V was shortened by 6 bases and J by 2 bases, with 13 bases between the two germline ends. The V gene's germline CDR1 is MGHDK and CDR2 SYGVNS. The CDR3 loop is CASSPLTAQETQYF. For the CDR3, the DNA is TGTGCCAGCAGCCCTCTCACCGCACAAGAGACCCAGTACTTC.

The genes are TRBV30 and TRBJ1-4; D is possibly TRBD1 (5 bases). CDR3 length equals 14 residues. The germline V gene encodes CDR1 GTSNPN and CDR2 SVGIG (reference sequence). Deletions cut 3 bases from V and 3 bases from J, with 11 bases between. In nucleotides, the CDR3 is TGTGCCTGGAGCCCCGGAGGGGCTAATGAAAAACTGTTTTTT. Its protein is CAWSPGGANEKLFF.

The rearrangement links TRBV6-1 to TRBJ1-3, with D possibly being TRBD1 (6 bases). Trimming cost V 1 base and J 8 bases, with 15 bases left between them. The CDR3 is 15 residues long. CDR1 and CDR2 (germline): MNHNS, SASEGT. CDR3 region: CASSEVTGRRDTIYF. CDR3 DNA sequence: TGTGCCAGCAGTGAAGTAACAGGGCGGCGAGACACCATATATTTT.

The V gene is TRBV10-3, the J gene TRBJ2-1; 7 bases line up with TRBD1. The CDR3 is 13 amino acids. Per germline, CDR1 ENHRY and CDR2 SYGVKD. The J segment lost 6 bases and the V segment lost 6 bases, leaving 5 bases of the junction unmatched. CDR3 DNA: TGTGCCATCAGGGGGGACAGTTTCAATGAGCAGTTCTTC. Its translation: CAIRGDSFNEQFF.

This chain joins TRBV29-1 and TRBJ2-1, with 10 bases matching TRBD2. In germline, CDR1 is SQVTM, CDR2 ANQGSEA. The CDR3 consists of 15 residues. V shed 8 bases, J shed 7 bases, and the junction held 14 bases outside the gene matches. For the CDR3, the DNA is TGCAGCACCCGTTATAAGCTAGCGGGAGTGAATGAGCAGTTCTTC. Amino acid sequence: CSTRYKLAGVNEQFF.

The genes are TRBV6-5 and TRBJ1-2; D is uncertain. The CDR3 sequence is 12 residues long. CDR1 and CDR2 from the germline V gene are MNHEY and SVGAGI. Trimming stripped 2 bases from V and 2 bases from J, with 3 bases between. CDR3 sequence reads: CASSYPNYGYTF. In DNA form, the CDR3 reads TGTGCCAGCAGTTACCCCAACTATGGCTACACCTTC.

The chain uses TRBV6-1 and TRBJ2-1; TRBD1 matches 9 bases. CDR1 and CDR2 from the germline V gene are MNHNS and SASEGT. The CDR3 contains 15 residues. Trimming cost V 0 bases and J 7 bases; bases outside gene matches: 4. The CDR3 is CASSEAGQGNNEQFF. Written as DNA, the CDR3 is TGTGCCAGCAGTGAAGCCGGACAGGGGAATAATGAGCAGTTCTTC.

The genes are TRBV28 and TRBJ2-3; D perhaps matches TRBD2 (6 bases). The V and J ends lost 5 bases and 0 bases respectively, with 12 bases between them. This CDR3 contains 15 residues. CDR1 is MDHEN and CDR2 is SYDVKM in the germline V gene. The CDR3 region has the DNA TGTGCCAGCAGTGGGGGGAGCCTTAGCACAGATACGCAGTATTTT. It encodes CASSGGSLSTDTQYF.

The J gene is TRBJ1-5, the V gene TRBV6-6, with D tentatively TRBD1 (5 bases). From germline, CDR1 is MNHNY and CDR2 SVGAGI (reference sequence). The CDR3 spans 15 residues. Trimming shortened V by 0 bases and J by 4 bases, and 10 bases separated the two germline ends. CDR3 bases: TGTGCCAGCAGTTACTCGATTTGGGGGAATCAGCCCCAGCATTTT. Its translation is CASSYSIWGNQPQHF.

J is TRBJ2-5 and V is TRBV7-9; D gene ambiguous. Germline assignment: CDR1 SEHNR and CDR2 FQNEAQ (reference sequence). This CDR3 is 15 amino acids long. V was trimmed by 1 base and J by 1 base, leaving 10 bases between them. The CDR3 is CASSLVPQLQETQYF. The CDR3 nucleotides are TGTGCCAGCAGCTTAGTTCCACAGCTCCAAGAGACCCAGTACTTC.

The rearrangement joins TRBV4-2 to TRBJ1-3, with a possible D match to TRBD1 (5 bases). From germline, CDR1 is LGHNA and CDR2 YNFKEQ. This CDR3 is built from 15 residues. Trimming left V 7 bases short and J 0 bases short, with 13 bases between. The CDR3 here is CASTSTDSSGNTIYF. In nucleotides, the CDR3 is TGTGCCAGCACCTCAACCGACAGCTCTGGAAACACCATATATTTT.

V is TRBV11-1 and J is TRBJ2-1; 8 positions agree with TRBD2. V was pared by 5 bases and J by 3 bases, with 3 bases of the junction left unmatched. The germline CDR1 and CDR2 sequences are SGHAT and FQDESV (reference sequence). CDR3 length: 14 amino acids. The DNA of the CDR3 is TGTGCCAGCAGCCAAGCGGGAGTCTACAATGAGCAGTTCTTC. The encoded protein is CASSQAGVYNEQFF.

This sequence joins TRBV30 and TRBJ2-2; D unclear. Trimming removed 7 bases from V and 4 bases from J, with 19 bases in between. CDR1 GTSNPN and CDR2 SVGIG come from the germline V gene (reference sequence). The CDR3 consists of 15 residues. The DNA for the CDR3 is TGTGCCTCGCGGCTGGCGAGAGGTAGCACCGGGGAGCTGTTTTTT. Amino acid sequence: CASRLARGSTGELFF.

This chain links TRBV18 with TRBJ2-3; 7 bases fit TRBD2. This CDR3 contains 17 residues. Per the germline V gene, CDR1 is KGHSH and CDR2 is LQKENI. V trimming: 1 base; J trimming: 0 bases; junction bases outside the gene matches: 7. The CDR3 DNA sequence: TGTGCCAGCTCACCACGAAACAAGCGGGGCAGCACAGATACGCAGTATTTT. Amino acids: CASSPRNKRGSTDTQYF.